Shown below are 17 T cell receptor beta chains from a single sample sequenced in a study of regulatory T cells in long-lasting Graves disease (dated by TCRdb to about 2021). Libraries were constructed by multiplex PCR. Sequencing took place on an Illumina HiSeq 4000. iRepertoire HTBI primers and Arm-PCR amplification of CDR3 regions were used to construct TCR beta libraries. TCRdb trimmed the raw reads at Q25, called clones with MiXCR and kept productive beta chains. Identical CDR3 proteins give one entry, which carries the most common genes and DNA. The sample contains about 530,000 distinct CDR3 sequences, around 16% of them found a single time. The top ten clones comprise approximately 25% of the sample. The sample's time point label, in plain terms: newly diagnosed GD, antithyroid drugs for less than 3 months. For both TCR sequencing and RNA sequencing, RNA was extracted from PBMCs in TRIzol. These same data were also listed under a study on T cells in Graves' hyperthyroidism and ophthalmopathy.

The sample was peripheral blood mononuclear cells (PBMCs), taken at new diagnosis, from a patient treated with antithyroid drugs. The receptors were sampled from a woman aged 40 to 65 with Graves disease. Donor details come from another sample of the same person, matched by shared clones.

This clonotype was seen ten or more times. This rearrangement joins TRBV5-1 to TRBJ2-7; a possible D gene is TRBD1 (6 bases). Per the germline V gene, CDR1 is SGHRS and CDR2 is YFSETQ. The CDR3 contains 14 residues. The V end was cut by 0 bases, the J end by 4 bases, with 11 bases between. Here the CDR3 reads CASSLEGTTYEQYF. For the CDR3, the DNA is TGCGCCAGCAGCTTGGAAGGGACAACTTACGAGCAGTACTTC.

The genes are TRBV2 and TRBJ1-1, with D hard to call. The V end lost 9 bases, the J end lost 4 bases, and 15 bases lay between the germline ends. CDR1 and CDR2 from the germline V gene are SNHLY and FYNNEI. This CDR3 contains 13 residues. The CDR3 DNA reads TGTGCCAGACGACCCCCGGCGGGCACTGAAGCTTTCTTT. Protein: CARRPPAGTEAFF.

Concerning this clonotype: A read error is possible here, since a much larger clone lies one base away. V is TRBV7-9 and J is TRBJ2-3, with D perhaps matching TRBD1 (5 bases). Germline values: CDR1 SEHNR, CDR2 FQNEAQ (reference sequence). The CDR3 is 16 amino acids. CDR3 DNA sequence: TGTGCCAGCAGCTTAGGGGAAGGGGAAAGCACAGGTACGCAGTATTTT. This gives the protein CASSLGEGESTGTQYF.

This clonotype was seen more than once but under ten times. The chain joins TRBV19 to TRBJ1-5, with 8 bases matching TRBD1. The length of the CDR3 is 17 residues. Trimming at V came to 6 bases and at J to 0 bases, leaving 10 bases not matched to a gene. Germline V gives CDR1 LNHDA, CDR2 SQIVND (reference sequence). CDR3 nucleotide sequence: TGTGCCAGTAGAGATACAGGGGGGTTTTATAGCAATCAGCCCCAGCATTTT. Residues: CASRDTGGFYSNQPQHF.

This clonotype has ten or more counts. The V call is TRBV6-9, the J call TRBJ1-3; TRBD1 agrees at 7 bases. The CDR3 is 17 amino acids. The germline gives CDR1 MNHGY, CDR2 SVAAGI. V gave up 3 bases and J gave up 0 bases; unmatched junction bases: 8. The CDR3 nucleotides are TGTGCCAGCAGTTACTTTACAGGGGCTTTCTCTGGAAACACCATATATTTT. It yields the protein CASSYFTGAFSGNTIYF.

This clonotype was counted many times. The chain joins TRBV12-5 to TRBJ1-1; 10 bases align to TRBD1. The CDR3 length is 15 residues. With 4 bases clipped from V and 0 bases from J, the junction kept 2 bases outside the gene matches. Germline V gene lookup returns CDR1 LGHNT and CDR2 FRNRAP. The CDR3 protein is CASGSGTGVNTEAFF. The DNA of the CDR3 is TGTGCTAGTGGTTCGGGGACAGGGGTGAACACTGAAGCTTTCTTT.

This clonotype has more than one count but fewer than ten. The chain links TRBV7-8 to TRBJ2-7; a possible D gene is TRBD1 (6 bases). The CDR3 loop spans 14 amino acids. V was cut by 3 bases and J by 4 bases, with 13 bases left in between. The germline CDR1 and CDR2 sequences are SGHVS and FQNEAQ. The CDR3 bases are TGTGCCAGCAGCTTGACAGGTGTCGGGTACGAGCAGTACTTC. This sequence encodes CASSLTGVGYEQYF.

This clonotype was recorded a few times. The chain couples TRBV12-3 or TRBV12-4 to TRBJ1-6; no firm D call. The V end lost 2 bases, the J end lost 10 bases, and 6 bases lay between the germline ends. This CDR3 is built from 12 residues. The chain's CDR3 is CASSLTESPLHF. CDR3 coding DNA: TGTGCCAGCAGTTTAACGGAGTCACCCCTCCACTTT.

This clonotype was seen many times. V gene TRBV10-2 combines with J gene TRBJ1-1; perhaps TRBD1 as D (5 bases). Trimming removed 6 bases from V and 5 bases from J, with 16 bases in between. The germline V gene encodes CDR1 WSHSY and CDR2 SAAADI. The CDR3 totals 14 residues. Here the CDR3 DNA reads TGCGCCAGCAGGGCGGGACCAACGGGGACTGAAGCTTTCTTT. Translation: CASRAGPTGTEAFF.

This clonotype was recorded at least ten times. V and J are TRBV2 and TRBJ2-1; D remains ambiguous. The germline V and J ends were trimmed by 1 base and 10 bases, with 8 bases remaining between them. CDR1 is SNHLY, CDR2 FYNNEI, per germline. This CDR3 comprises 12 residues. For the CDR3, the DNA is TGTGCCAGCAGTGAAGGGTCAAGCGAGCAGTTCTTC. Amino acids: CASSEGSSEQFF.

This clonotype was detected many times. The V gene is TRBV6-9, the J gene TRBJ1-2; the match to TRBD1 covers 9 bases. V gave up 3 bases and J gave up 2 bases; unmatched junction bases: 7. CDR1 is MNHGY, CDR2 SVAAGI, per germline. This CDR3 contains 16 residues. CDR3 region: CASSYSSGTGNYGYTF. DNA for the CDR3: TGTGCCAGCAGTTACTCCTCCGGGACAGGGAACTATGGCTACACCTTC.

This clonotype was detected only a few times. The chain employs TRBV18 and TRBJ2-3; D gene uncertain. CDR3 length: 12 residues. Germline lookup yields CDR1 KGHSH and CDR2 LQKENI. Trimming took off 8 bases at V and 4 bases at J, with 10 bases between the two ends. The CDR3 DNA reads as TGTGCCAGCCCACAAGGACCAGATACGCAGTATTTT. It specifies CASPQGPDTQYF.

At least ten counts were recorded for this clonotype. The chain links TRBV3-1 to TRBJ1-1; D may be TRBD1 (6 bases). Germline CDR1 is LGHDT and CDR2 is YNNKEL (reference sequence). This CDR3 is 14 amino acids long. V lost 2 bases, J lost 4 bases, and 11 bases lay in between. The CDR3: CASSQPGQVTEAFF. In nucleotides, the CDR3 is TGTGCCAGCAGCCAACCGGGACAAGTCACTGAAGCTTTCTTT.

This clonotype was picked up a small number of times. CDR3 in amino acids: CASSYRTAEKLFF. CDR3 nucleotides: TGTGCCAGCAGTTACCGGACAGCCGAAAAACTGTTTTTT. The V call is TRBV6-5, the J call TRBJ1-4; maybe TRBD1 (6 bases). The CDR3 runs to 13 residues. Trimming pared 2 bases from V and 8 bases from J, leaving 9 bases between. Germline assignment: CDR1 MNHEY and CDR2 SVGAGI.

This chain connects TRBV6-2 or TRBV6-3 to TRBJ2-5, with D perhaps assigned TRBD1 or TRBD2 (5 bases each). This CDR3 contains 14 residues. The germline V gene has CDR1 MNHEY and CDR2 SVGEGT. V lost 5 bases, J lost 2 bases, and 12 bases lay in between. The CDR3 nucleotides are TGTGCCAGCAGTGAACGCTGGGGGCAAGAGACCCAGTACTTC. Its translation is CASSERWGQETQYF.

The CDR3 nucleotides are TGCGCCAGCAGCTTGGTGGCGGGGGGCAACTACAATGAGCAGTTCTTC. Encoded protein: CASSLVAGGNYNEQFF. V gene TRBV5-1 combines with J gene TRBJ2-1, with 8 bases that match TRBD2. Trimming at V came to 0 bases and at J to 3 bases, leaving 5 bases not matched to a gene. From germline, CDR1 is SGHRS and CDR2 YFSETQ. The CDR3 has 16 amino acids. The variable domain in full, with the rest retrieved from reference TRBV5-1 and TRBJ2-1, is KAGVTQTPRYLIKTRGQQVTLSCSPISGHRSVSWYQQTPGQGLQFLFEYFSETQRNKGNFPGRFSGRQFSNSRSEMNVSTLELGDSALYLCASSLVAGGNYNEQFFGPGTRLTVL.

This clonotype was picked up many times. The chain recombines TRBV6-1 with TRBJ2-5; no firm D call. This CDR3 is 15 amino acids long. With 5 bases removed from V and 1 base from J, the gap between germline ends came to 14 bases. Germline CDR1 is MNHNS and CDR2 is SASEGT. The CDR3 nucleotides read TGTGCCAGCAGTCCCCTACATAACCGCCAAGAGACCCAGTACTTC. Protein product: CASSPLHNRQETQYF.